Included here is one TCR beta chain sequence, with context. What it recognizes is unknown. UMI-labeled TRB cDNA libraries were prepared by 5' RACE. TCRdb processed the 5' RACE reads again and assigns one entry to each CDR3 protein, with no DNA. Its table lists some 150,000 distinct CDR3 sequences. This sample was included in a study of CXCR3-negative and CXCR3-positive naive CD8 T cells. Findings of the study overall: Greater hydrophobicity was found in TRB CDR3s of CXCR3-positive naive cells than of CXCR3-negative naive cells.

Germline V lookup: CDR1 MGHRA, CDR2 YSYEKL. The CDR3 totals 15 residues. This chain uses TRBV4-1 with TRBJ2-7; TCRdb names TRBD2, which stays unverified in the absence of DNA. The sample taken for sequencing was naive CXCR3+ CD8+ T cells from blood. The subset here: CD45RO-CCR7+CD27+CD95- naive CD8+ T cells expressing CXCR3 (TNR3+). This receptor was identified in a human donor in good health. Some clones in this sample may be carry-over from other donors' samples. CDR3 in amino acids: CASSQVSDPRDEQYF.